The 27 T cell receptor beta chains below come from one sample, sequenced in a study of persistence of HIV-infected CD4 T cells. The immunoSEQ assay was version 4, run in survey mode. The data were produced by immunoSEQ multiplex PCR, yet TCRdb's version contains in-frame clones alone and is incomplete. The sample contains fewer than 35,000 clones, approximately 70% of which appear only once. The antigens of these receptors remain unknown. The stimulus was an HIV-1 Gag 15-mer peptide pool, about 1 ug/peptide/mL. Sorting of responding CD4+ T cells relied on upregulated CD40 ligand together with CD69. The input for sequencing was CD4+ T cells sorted from PBMCs after roughly 20-hour stimulation, taken from a patient who received antiretroviral therapy. Receptor source: an adult man with HIV who was CMV-seropositive.

The rearrangement links TRBV7-9 to TRBJ1-1; weak D call: TRBD1 (5 bases). Germline V gene data show CDR1 as SEHNR and CDR2 as FQNEAQ (reference sequence). CDR3 length equals 14 residues. V lost 5 bases and J lost 1, with 11 bases in between. The CDR3 bases are TGTGCCAGCAGCATGGGGACGGCGAACACTGAAGCTTTCTTT. Amino acid sequence: CASSMGTANTEAFF.

This clone was seen only once. This chain joins TRBV19 and TRBJ1-3; D remains unclear. V lost 6 bases to trimming and J lost 0 bases, with 6 bases between them. The CDR3 covers 13 residues. Germline V gene lookup returns CDR1 LNHDA and CDR2 SQIVND (reference sequence). The CDR3 here is CASRRSSGNTIYF. In nucleotides, the CDR3 is TGTGCCAGTAGAAGGAGCTCTGGAAACACCATATATTTT. Supplemented by reference TRBV19 and TRBJ1-3, the full variable domain reads DGGITQSPKYLFRKEGQNVTLSCEQNLNHDAMYWYRQDPGQGLRLIYYSQIVNDFQKGDIAEGYSVSREKKESFPLTVTSAQKNPTAFYLCASRRSSGNTIYFGEGSWLTVV.

The chain has TRBV5-5 and TRBJ2-3; the D is unclear. Per germline, CDR1 SGHKS and CDR2 YYEKEE (reference sequence). Trimming shortened V by 0 bases and J by 1 base, and 9 bases separated the two germline ends. This CDR3 spans 15 amino acids. In nucleotides, the CDR3 is TGTGCCAGCAGCTTGGATGGCCGTGGCACAGATACGCAGTATTTT. It is translated as CASSLDGRGTDTQYF.

This clone was picked up a small number of times. CDR3 sequence: CASSQGNLKGNQPQHF. DNA of the CDR3: TGCGCCAGCAGCCAAGGGAACCTTAAGGGAAATCAGCCCCAGCATTTT. J is TRBJ1-5 and V is TRBV4-1; D not certain. Germline CDR1 reads MGHRA; CDR2 reads YSYEKL. Deletions cut 1 base from V and 4 bases from J, with 14 bases between. This CDR3 is built from 16 residues.

CDR3 sequence (DNA): TGTGCCAGCAGTTATAGGAGGTTTAACACTGAAGCTTTCTTT. This encodes CASSYRRFNTEAFF. This chain connects TRBV6-5 to TRBJ1-1; no reliable D call. Trimming shortened V by 3 bases and J by 2 bases, and 10 bases separated the two germline ends. CDR1 is MNHEY and CDR2 is SVGAGI in the germline V gene. The CDR3 is 14 residues long.

V and J are TRBV24-1 and TRBJ1-2; TRBD1 matches at 9 bases. The CDR3 has 14 residues. Germline CDR1 is KGHDR and CDR2 is SFDVKD. J was trimmed by 4 bases and V by 7 bases; bases with no gene match: 6. CDR3 bases: TGTGCCACCAGCCCCAGACAGGGGGGCTATGGCTACACCTTC. This sequence encodes CATSPRQGGYGYTF.

For this clone: Different DNA sequences within this sample yield the same CDR3. This rearrangement joins TRBV5-1 to TRBJ2-3, with TRBD2 matching 10 bases. CDR1 is SGHRS, CDR2 YFSETQ, per germline. Losses at the gene ends were 0 bases for V and 2 bases for J; bases not matched to a gene: 3. This CDR3 contains 16 residues. In DNA, the CDR3 is TGCGCCAGCAGCTTGGGGACTAGCGGCCTCACAGATACGCAGTATTTT. It yields the protein CASSLGTSGLTDTQYF.

V is TRBV6-5 and J is TRBJ2-1; 9 bases are a match to TRBD2. V trimming: 0 bases; J trimming: 9 bases; junction bases outside the gene matches: 6. CDR1 is MNHEY, CDR2 SVGAGI, per germline. The CDR3 consists of 15 residues. This CDR3 reads CASSYSAGGHAEQFF. The CDR3 region has the DNA TGTGCCAGCAGTTACTCGGCGGGGGGGCATGCTGAGCAGTTCTTC.

This chain uses TRBV18 with TRBJ2-1; TRBD1 or TRBD2 may be the D gene (5 bases each). This CDR3 is built from 16 residues. CDR1 and CDR2 from the germline V gene are KGHSH and LQKENI. With 4 bases removed from V and 4 bases from J, the gap between germline ends came to 17 bases. CDR3 in amino acids: CASSRLRSEGYNEQFF. The CDR3 nucleotides read TGTGCCAGCTCACGTTTGAGGTCTGAGGGGTACAATGAGCAGTTCTTC.

V gene TRBV7-8 combines with J gene TRBJ1-1, with 10 bases lining up with TRBD1. The ends lost 5 bases at V and 2 bases at J; junction bases unmatched: 8. This CDR3 contains 16 residues. Per germline, CDR1 SGHVS and CDR2 FQNEAQ. DNA of the CDR3: TGTGCCAGCAGCCCGACAGGGGGCTCAGAAAACACTGAAGCTTTCTTT. It specifies CASSPTGGSENTEAFF.

This clone was seen more than once but under ten times. This chain joins TRBV5-4 and TRBJ2-3; 8 bases match TRBD2. Germline values: CDR1 SGHNT, CDR2 YYREEE (reference sequence). Unmatched junction bases numbered 3, after V lost 9 bases and J lost 0 bases. The CDR3 is 13 residues long. CDR3 sequence: CATGGVSTDTQYF. CDR3 in DNA: TGTGCCACCGGGGGGGTAAGCACAGATACGCAGTATTTT.

The chain joins TRBV6-1 to TRBJ1-5; D is uncertain. The CDR3 extends over 15 amino acids. Trimming took 1 base from V and 0 from J, leaving 7 bases between them. Germline V gene data show CDR1 as MNHNS and CDR2 as SASEGT. CDR3 coding DNA: TGTGCCAGCAGTGAAGGTCATATTAGCAATCAGCCCCAGCATTTT. It translates to CASSEGHISNQPQHF.

A single count supports this clone. The chain has TRBV7-2 and TRBJ2-3, with TRBD2 matching over 15 bases. Germline CDR1 is SGHTA and CDR2 is FQGNSA. Losses at the gene ends were 4 bases for V and 10 bases for J; bases not matched to a gene: 12. The CDR3 totals 17 residues. The CDR3 DNA reads as TGTGCCAGCAGCTCTAGATGGACTAGCGGGGGGGCGCGGCCGCAGTATTTT. It yields the protein CASSSRWTSGGARPQYF. Complete variable domain (other parts from reference TRBV7-2 and TRBJ2-3): GAGVSQSPSNKVTEKGKDVELRCDPISGHTALYWYRQSLGQGLEFLIYFQGNSAPDKSGLPSDRFSAERTGGSVSTLTIQRTQQEDSAVYLCASSSRWTSGGARPQYFGPGTRLTVL.

The rearrangement uses TRBV6-1 and TRBJ1-5, with D possibly TRBD1 on 6 matching bases. The CDR3 is 15 residues long. V was shortened by 2 bases and J by 1 base, with 9 bases between the two germline ends. Germline CDR1 reads MNHNS; CDR2 reads SASEGT. CDR3 DNA: TGTGCCAGCAGTGAAATGGGGGGCAGCAATCAGCCCCAGCATTTT. Translating gives CASSEMGGSNQPQHF.

CDR3 residues: CASSQDRGGSTGELFF. CDR3 DNA sequence: TGTGCCAGCAGCCAAGATCGCGGCGGCAGCACCGGGGAGCTGTTTTTT. The chain recombines TRBV4-2 with TRBJ2-2; D unresolved. This CDR3 has 16 residues. The germline V gene encodes CDR1 LGHNA and CDR2 YNFKEQ. Trimming removed 0 bases from V and 4 bases from J, with 12 bases in between.

This chain connects TRBV4-1 to TRBJ1-2, with 9 bases fitting TRBD1. In germline, CDR1 is MGHRA, CDR2 YSYEKL. CDR3 length equals 14 residues. The junction had 7 bases not matched to a gene; V was cut back by 4 bases and J by 7 bases. The CDR3 DNA follows: TGCGCCAGCAGCCTTCCGGACAGGGGCGTTGGCTACACCTTC. Translated, it gives CASSLPDRGVGYTF.

With regard to this clone: The same CDR3 can be traced to other DNA sequences in this sample. V usage is TRBV28 and J usage is TRBJ2-7, with D uncertain. The CDR3 is 12 residues long. Germline assignment: CDR1 MDHEN and CDR2 SYDVKM. V lost 6 bases and J lost 3, with 9 bases in between. This chain's CDR3 is CASSLFGYEQYF. The CDR3 DNA reads TGTGCCAGCAGCCTATTCGGCTACGAGCAGTACTTC.

This rearrangement joins TRBV28 to TRBJ1-5, with unresolved D. The CDR3 has 15 residues. V lost 4 bases and J 4 bases, leaving 14 bases between the germline ends. Germline V lookup: CDR1 MDHEN, CDR2 SYDVKM. For the CDR3, the DNA is TGTGCCAGCAGTTCAGGTCAAATTGGAAATCAGCCCCAGCATTTT. Its protein product is CASSSGQIGNQPQHF. Drawing the rest from reference TRBV28 and TRBJ1-5, the complete variable domain is DVKVTQSSRYLVKRTGEKVFLECVQDMDHENMFWYRQDPGLGLRLIYFSYDVKMKEKGDIPEGYSVSREKKERFSLILESASTNQTSMYLCASSSGQIGNQPQHFGDGTRLSIL.

The chain couples TRBV9 to TRBJ2-1; no definite D call. V shed 0 bases and J shed 0 bases, with 13 bases lying between them. From germline, CDR1 is SGDLS and CDR2 YYNGEE. The CDR3 contains 17 residues. The DNA of the CDR3 is TGTGCCAGCAGCGTAGATACTCAGCCGAGCTCCTACAATGAGCAGTTCTTC. Translation gives CASSVDTQPSSYNEQFF.

This sequence joins TRBV19 and TRBJ1-5, with D perhaps TRBD1 (6 bases). Per germline, CDR1 LNHDA and CDR2 SQIVND (reference sequence). This CDR3 spans 15 amino acids. With 1 base removed from V and 2 bases from J, the gap between germline ends came to 9 bases. Here the CDR3 reads CASSIVKGGNQPQHF. For the CDR3, the DNA is TGTGCCAGTAGTATAGTAAAGGGGGGCAATCAGCCCCAGCATTTT.

This clone is termed medium-sized (0.01 to 0.1%). V and J are TRBV2 and TRBJ1-6; TRBD1 matches at 7 bases. Trimming took 5 bases from V and 7 from J; bases not matched to a gene: 5. Germline lookup yields CDR1 SNHLY and CDR2 FYNNEI. This CDR3 spans 14 amino acids. The CDR3 coding sequence is TGTGCCAGCAGTACGGGACAGTACAATTCACCCCTCCACTTT. Translated, it gives CASSTGQYNSPLHF.

The genes are TRBV13 and TRBJ2-6, with D perhaps matching TRBD1 or TRBD2 (6 bases each). The CDR3 spans 19 residues. V dropped 5 bases and J dropped 2 bases, with 22 bases sitting between them. The germline V gene has CDR1 PRHDT and CDR2 FYEKMQ (reference sequence). CDR3 nucleotides: TGTGCCAGCAGCCCGGCAATAGGGGGAGGCTTAGCTGGGGCCAACGTCCTGACTTTC. Translated, it gives CASSPAIGGGLAGANVLTF.

The chain joins TRBV19 to TRBJ1-1; D possibly corresponds to TRBD1 (5 bases). CDR1 is LNHDA and CDR2 is SQIVND in the germline V gene (reference sequence). Trimming took off 8 bases at V and 5 bases at J, with 18 bases between the two ends. This CDR3 is built from 14 residues. Written as DNA, the CDR3 is TGTGCCAGTTTTACACCGGGACCGTTGACTGAAGCTTTCTTT. It encodes CASFTPGPLTEAFF.

The rearrangement joins TRBV5-1 to TRBJ2-1; the match to TRBD1 covers 11 bases. CDR1 and CDR2 (germline): SGHRS, YFSETQ. The CDR3 loop spans 14 amino acids. The trim removed 4 bases at V and 7 bases at J, leaving 4 bases unmatched. CDR3 in amino acids: CASSVWDRGNEQFF. CDR3 sequence (DNA): TGCGCCAGCAGCGTCTGGGACAGGGGGAATGAGCAGTTCTTC.

The chain is built from TRBV28 and TRBJ1-3; 7 nucleotides line up with TRBD1. Germline CDR1 MDHEN, CDR2 SYDVKM. The ends lost 5 bases at V and 0 bases at J; junction bases unmatched: 7. The CDR3 extends over 16 amino acids. The CDR3 here is CASSTTGFLSGNTIYF. The DNA of the CDR3 is TGTGCCAGCAGTACGACAGGGTTTCTCTCTGGAAACACCATATATTTT.

The sample holds one count of this clone. This sequence joins TRBV6-6 and TRBJ1-5, with a weak D call TRBD1 (6 bases). Trimming left V 5 bases short and J 0 bases short, with 23 bases between. Germline V lookup: CDR1 MNHNY, CDR2 SVGAGI (reference sequence). This CDR3 has 19 residues. The chain's CDR3 is CASSQNRGAGANSNQPQHF. The CDR3 DNA reads as TGTGCCAGCAGTCAAAACCGGGGGGCGGGGGCTAATAGCAATCAGCCCCAGCATTTT.

The chain is built from TRBV9 and TRBJ2-7; 11 nucleotides agree with TRBD2. Germline V gives CDR1 SGDLS, CDR2 YYNGEE. After removal of 3 bases from V and 6 bases from J, the junction contained 5 bases not matched to a gene. The CDR3 totals 14 residues. The CDR3 DNA follows: TGTGCCAGCAGCGCCGGGACTAGCGGCCGCGAGCAGTACTTC. This encodes CASSAGTSGREQYF.